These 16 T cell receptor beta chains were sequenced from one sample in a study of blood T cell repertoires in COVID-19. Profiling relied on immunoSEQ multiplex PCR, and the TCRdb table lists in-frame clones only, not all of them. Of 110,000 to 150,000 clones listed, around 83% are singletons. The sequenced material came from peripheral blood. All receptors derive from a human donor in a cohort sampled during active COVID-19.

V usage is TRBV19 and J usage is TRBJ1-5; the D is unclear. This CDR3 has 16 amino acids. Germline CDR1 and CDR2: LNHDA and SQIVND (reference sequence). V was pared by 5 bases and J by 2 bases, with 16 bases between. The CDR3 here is CASSEGRRAGNQPQHF. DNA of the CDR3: TGTGCCAGTAGTGAGGGTAGGCGAGCGGGCAATCAGCCCCAGCATTTT.

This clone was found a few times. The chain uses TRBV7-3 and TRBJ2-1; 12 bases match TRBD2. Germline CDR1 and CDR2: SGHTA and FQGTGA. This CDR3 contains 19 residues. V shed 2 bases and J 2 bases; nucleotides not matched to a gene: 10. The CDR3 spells CASSLFGTSGPRTYNEQFF. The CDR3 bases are TGTGCCAGCAGCTTATTCGGGACTAGCGGGCCCAGGACCTACAATGAGCAGTTCTTC. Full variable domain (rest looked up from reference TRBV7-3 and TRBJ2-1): GAGVSQTPSNKVTEKGKYVELRCDPISGHTALYWYRQSLGQGPEFLIYFQGTGAADDSGLPNDRFFAVRPEGSVSTLKIQRTERGDSAVYLCASSLFGTSGPRTYNEQFFGPGTRLTVL.

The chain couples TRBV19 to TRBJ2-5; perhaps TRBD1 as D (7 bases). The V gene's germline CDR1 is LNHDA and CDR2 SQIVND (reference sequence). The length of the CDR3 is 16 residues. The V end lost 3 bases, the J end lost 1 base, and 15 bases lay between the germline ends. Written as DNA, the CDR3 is TGTGCCAGTAGTATCGGGCGGGACAGAAGCCAAGAGACCCAGTACTTC. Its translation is CASSIGRDRSQETQYF. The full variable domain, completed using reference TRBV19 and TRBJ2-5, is DGGITQSPKYLFRKEGQNVTLSCEQNLNHDAMYWYRQDPGQGLRLIYYSQIVNDFQKGDIAEGYSVSREKKESFPLTVTSAQKNPTAFYLCASSIGRDRSQETQYFGPGTRLLVL.

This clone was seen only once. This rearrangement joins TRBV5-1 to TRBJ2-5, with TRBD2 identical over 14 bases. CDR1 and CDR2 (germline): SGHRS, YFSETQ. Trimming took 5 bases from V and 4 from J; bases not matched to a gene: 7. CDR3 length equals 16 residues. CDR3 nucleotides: TGCGCCAGCAGTCCCGGGACTAGCGGGAGATTAGAGACCCAGTACTTC. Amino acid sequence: CASSPGTSGRLETQYF.

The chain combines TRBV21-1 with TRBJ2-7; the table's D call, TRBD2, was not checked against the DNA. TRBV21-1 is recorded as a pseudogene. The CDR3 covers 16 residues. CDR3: CASSAGGATSGIEQYF. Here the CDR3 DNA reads TGTGCCAGCAGCGCCGGTGGGGCGACTAGCGGGATAGAGCAGTACTTC.

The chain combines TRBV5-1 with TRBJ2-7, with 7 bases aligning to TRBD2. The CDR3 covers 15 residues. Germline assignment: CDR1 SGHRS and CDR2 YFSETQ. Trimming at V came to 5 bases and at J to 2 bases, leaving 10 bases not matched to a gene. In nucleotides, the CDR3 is TGCGCCAGCAGTCCTCGCGGGAGAGGGCCCTACGAGCAGTACTTC. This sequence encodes CASSPRGRGPYEQYF.

The CDR3, as DNA: TGTGCCAGCAGTTACTCACCTACCTATGGCTACACCTTC. This translates into CASSYSPTYGYTF. The chain links TRBV6-5 to TRBJ1-2; no clear D gene. V gave up 0 bases and J gave up 4 bases, with 6 bases separating them. CDR1 and CDR2 from the germline V gene are MNHEY and SVGAGI. The CDR3 extends over 13 amino acids.

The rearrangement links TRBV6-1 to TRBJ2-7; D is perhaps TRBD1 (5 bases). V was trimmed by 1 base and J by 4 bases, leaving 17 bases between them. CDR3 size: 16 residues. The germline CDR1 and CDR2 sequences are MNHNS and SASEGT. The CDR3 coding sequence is TGTGCCAGCAGTGAAGAGACAGCGCCTGTTATTTACGAGCAGTACTTC. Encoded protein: CASSEETAPVIYEQYF.

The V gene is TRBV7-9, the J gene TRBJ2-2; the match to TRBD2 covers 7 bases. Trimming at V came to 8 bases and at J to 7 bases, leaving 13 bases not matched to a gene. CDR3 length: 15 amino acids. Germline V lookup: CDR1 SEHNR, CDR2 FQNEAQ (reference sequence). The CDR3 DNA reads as TGTGCCAGCGGCGCCGGGCGCGGGAGATTCGGGGAGCTGTTTTTT. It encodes CASGAGRGRFGELFF.

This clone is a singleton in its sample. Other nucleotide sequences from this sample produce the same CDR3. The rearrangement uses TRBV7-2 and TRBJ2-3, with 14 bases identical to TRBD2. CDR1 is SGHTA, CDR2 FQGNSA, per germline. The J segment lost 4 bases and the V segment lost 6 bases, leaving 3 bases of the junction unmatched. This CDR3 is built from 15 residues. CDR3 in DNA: TGTGCCAGCAGTCTGACTAGCGGGAGGGCAGATACGCAGTATTTT. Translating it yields CASSLTSGRADTQYF.

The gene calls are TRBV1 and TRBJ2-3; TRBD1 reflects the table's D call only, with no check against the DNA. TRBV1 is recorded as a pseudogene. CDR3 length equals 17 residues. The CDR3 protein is CTSSSRTGEFTTDTQYF. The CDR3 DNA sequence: TGCACCAGCAGCTCTCGGACAGGGGAGTTTACCACAGATACGCAGTATTTT.

In DNA form, the CDR3 reads TGTGCCAGCAGCCTTGCGCAGGGTTCAGACTATGGCTACACCTTC. Its protein product is CASSLAQGSDYGYTF. The V and J genes are TRBV7-9 and TRBJ1-2; maybe TRBD1 (5 bases). This CDR3 has 15 amino acids. Germline-derived CDR1 and CDR2 are SEHNR and FQNEAQ (reference sequence). Trimming took 5 bases from V and 3 from J, leaving 16 bases between them.

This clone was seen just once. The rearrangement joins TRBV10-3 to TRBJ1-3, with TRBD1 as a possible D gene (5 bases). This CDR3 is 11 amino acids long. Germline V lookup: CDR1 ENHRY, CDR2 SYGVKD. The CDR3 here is CVTGAGNTIYF. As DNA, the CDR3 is TGTGTCACAGGAGCCGGAAACACCATATATTTT.

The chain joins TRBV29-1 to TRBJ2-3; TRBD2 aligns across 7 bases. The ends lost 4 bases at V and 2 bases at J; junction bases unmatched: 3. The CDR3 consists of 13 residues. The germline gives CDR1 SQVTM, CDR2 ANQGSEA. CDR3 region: CSVGGGDTDTQYF. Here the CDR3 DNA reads TGCAGCGTTGGGGGAGGGGACACAGATACGCAGTATTTT.

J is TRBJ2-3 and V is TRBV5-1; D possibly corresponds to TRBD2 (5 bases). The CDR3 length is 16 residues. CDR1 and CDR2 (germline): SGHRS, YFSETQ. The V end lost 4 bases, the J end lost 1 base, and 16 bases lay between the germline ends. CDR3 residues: CASSPSSGGGTDTQYF. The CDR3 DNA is TGCGCCAGCAGCCCCTCGTCTGGAGGTGGCACAGATACGCAGTATTTT.

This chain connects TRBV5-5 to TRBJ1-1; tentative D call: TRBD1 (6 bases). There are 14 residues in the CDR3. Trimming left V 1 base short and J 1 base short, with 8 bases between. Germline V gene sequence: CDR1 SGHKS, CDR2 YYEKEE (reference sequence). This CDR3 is CASSLTGSNTEAFF. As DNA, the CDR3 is TGTGCCAGCAGCTTGACAGGGTCGAACACTGAAGCTTTCTTT.